This T cell receptor (beta chain) was recovered during a study of control samples from healthy donors and cancer patients. Germline V CDR1 and CDR2: SNHLY, FYNNEI. The CDR3 runs to 15 residues. V was pared by 3 bases and J by 1 base, with 12 bases between. TCRdb's table, derived via immunoSEQ multiplex PCR, lists solely in-frame clones and lacks some. Of 190,000 or so clones in the sample, about 93% were seen once. The sequence was obtained from a man between 18 and 29 years old in good health. Sequences were obtained from blood. This rearrangement joins TRBV2 to TRBJ1-1; no firm D call. The CDR3 coding sequence is TGTGCCAGCAGTGATATGTTCGGTGGGAACACTGAAGCTTTCTTT. Amino acids: CASSDMFGGNTEAFF.